Following are 10 T cell receptor beta chains from one sample sequenced in a study of blood T cell repertoires in COVID-19. Produced via immunoSEQ multiplex PCR; TCRdb's table is partial and in-frame only. The sample yields over 200,000 clones, almost 90% seen once. Sequencing was done on a sample of peripheral blood. The receptors come from a woman in her fifties or sixties with acute or convalescent COVID-19.

V is TRBV2 and J is TRBJ2-1, with D tentatively TRBD2 (6 bases). V lost 3 bases and J 4 bases, leaving 7 bases between the germline ends. The CDR3 has 13 residues. CDR1 SNHLY and CDR2 FYNNEI come from the germline V gene. The CDR3, as DNA: TGTGCCAGCAGTGAGGGACTTTACAATGAGCAGTTCTTC. It specifies CASSEGLYNEQFF.

This clone has more than one count but fewer than ten. V is TRBV7-2 and J is TRBJ1-2; TRBD1 aligns across 8 bases. This CDR3 contains 19 residues. Germline loops: CDR1 SGHTA, CDR2 FQGNSA. With 3 bases clipped from V and 5 bases from J, the junction kept 20 bases outside the gene matches. As DNA, the CDR3 is TGTGCCAGCAGCTTGATCCCGGCAGGGGGCGTGGGGCCTAGGTATGGCTACACCTTC. This translates into CASSLIPAGGVGPRYGYTF. Complete variable domain (other parts from reference TRBV7-2 and TRBJ1-2): GAGVSQSPSNKVTEKGKDVELRCDPISGHTALYWYRQSLGQGLEFLIYFQGNSAPDKSGLPSDRFSAERTGGSVSTLTIQRTQQEDSAVYLCASSLIPAGGVGPRYGYTFGSGTRLTVV.

This chain links TRBV2 with TRBJ2-1; a weak D match, TRBD1 (6 bases). The CDR3 has 14 residues. CDR1 SNHLY and CDR2 FYNNEI come from the germline V gene. V lost 1 base to trimming and J lost 3 bases, with 7 bases between them. CDR3 residues: CASSEVGGYNEQFF. CDR3 DNA: TGTGCCAGCAGTGAAGTAGGGGGCTACAATGAGCAGTTCTTC.

This clone has only a few counts. V is TRBV7-9 and J is TRBJ2-3; the D gene is possibly TRBD2 (6 bases). Trimming took off 3 bases at V and 5 bases at J, with 12 bases between the two ends. The V gene's germline CDR1 is SEHNR and CDR2 FQNEAQ (reference sequence). There are 14 residues in the CDR3. This chain's CDR3 is CASSFMLAQDTQYF. The CDR3 DNA sequence: TGTGCCAGCAGCTTCATGCTAGCGCAAGATACGCAGTATTTT. The complete variable domain, with remaining parts taken from reference TRBV7-9 and TRBJ2-3, reads DTGVSQNPRHKITKRGQNVTFRCDPISEHNRLYWYRQTLGQGPEFLTYFQNEAQLEKSRLLSDRFSAERPKGSFSTLEIQRTEQGDSAMYLCASSFMLAQDTQYFGPGTRLTVL.

This clone was counted a single time. This chain joins TRBV11-2 and TRBJ2-7; D ambiguous. Trimming took 5 bases from V and 3 from J, leaving 5 bases between them. Germline loops: CDR1 SGHAT, CDR2 FQNNGV. There are 11 residues in the CDR3. The CDR3 here is CASSSDYEQYF. For the CDR3, the DNA is TGTGCCAGCAGCAGCGACTACGAGCAGTACTTC. The full variable domain, completed using reference TRBV11-2 and TRBJ2-7, is EAGVAQSPRYKIIEKRQSVAFWCNPISGHATLYWYQQILGQGPKLLIQFQNNGVVDDSQLPKDRFSAERLKGVDSTLKIQPAKLEDSAVYLCASSSDYEQYFGPGTRLTVT.

The V gene is TRBV27, the J gene TRBJ2-7; a possible D gene is TRBD1 (5 bases). Per germline, CDR1 MNHEY and CDR2 SMNVEV (reference sequence). V was clipped by 11 bases and J by 5 bases, with 13 bases between them. This CDR3 is 11 amino acids long. The CDR3 sequence is CASGILDEQYF. CDR3 nucleotides: TGTGCCTCAGGGATTTTGGACGAGCAGTACTTC.

This sequence joins TRBV5-4 and TRBJ1-5; D may be TRBD1 (5 bases). Trimming took 2 bases from V and 4 from J, leaving 13 bases between them. CDR1 is SGHNT and CDR2 is YYREEE in the germline V gene (reference sequence). There are 15 residues in the CDR3. The CDR3 nucleotides are TGTGCCAGCAGCTTAGATCCGGGACTAAATCAGCCCCAGCATTTT. Translating gives CASSLDPGLNQPQHF.

This clone was seen just once. The chain joins TRBV19 to TRBJ2-5; D might be TRBD1 (6 bases). The CDR3 is 14 amino acids. CDR1 and CDR2 (germline): LNHDA, SQIVND (reference sequence). Trimming shortened V by 3 bases and J by 4 bases, and 12 bases separated the two germline ends. The CDR3 DNA follows: TGTGCCAGTAGTATCCCAGGGGTGAGAGAGACCCAGTACTTC. This sequence encodes CASSIPGVRETQYF. Variable domain in full (rest from reference TRBV19 and TRBJ2-5): DGGITQSPKYLFRKEGQNVTLSCEQNLNHDAMYWYRQDPGQGLRLIYYSQIVNDFQKGDIAEGYSVSREKKESFPLTVTSAQKNPTAFYLCASSIPGVRETQYFGPGTRLLVL.

The CDR3 DNA sequence: TGTGCCATCAGTGAGCCTGGGACTAGCGGGACTGATGAGCAGTTCTTC. Translating it yields CAISEPGTSGTDEQFF. The chain joins TRBV10-3 to TRBJ2-1; 13 bases agree with TRBD2. V shed 2 bases and J 8 bases; nucleotides not matched to a gene: 6. CDR1 and CDR2 from the germline V gene are ENHRY and SYGVKD. There are 16 residues in the CDR3.

This chain's CDR3 is CASTGAGGGYEQYF. The CDR3 bases are TGTGCCAGCACCGGAGCGGGAGGTGGCTACGAGCAGTACTTC. V gene TRBV6-5 combines with J gene TRBJ2-7, with 9 bases matching TRBD2. The CDR3 extends over 14 amino acids. Germline loops: CDR1 MNHEY, CDR2 SVGAGI. Trimming cost V 7 bases and J 3 bases; bases outside gene matches: 7.